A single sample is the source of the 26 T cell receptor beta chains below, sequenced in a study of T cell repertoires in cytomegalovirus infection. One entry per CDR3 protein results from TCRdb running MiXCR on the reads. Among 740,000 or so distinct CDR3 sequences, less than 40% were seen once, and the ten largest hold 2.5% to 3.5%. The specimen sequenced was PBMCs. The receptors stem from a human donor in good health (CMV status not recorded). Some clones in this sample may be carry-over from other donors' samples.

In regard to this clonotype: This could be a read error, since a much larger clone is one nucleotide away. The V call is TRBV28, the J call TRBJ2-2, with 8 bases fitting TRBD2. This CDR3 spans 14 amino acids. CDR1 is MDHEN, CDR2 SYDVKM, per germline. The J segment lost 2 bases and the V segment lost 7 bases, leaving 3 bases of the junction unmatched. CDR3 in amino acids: CASMLAGNTGELFF. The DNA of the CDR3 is TGTGCCAGCATGCTAGCGGGCAACACCGGGGAGCTGTTTTTT.

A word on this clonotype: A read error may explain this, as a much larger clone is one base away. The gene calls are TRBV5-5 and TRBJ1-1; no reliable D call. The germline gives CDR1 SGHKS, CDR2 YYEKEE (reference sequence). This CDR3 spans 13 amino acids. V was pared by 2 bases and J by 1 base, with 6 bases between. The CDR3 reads CASSFKENTEAFF. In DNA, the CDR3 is TGTGCCAGCAGCTTTAAGGAGAACACTGAAGCTTTCTTT.

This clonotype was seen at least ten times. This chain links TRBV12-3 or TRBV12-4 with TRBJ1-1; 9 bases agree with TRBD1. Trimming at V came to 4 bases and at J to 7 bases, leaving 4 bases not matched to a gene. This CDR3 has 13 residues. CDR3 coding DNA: TGTGCCAGCAGTTATAGGGACAGGGTTGAAGCTTTCTTT. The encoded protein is CASSYRDRVEAFF.

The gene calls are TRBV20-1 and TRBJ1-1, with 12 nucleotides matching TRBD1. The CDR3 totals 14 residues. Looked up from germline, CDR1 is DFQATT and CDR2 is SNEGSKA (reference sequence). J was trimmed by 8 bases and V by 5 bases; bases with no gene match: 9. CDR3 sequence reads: CSAERDRGRQEAFF. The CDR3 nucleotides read TGCAGTGCTGAGAGGGACAGGGGGCGTCAGGAAGCTTTCTTT.

The CDR3 DNA reads as TGTGCCAGTAGTATCCTGGACGGTCCCTATGGCTACACCTTC. It is translated as CASSILDGPYGYTF. The J gene is TRBJ1-2, the V gene TRBV19; D is ambiguous. V gave up 3 bases and J gave up 4 bases, with 12 bases separating them. The germline gives CDR1 LNHDA, CDR2 SQIVND (reference sequence). The CDR3 extends over 14 amino acids.

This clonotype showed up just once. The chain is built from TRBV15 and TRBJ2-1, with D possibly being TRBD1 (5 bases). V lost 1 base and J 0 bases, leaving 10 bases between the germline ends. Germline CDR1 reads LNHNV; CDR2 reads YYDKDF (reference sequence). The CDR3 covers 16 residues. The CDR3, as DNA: TGTGCCACCAGCAGAGCCGGACAAAGCTCCTACAATGAGCAGTTCTTC. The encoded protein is CATSRAGQSSYNEQFF.

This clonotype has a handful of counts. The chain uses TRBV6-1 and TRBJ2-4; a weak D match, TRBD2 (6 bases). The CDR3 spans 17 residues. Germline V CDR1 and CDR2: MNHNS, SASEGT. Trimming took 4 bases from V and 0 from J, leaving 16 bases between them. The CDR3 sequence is CASSGRPGAIAKNIQYF. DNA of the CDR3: TGTGCCAGCAGTGGCCGTCCGGGAGCTATAGCCAAAAACATTCAGTACTTC.

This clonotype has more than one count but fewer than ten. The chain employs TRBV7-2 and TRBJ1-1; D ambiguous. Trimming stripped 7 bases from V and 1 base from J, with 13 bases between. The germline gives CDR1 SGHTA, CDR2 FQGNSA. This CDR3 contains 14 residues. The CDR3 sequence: CASMIGKENTEAFF. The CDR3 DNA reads TGTGCCAGCATGATAGGGAAGGAGAACACTGAAGCTTTCTTT.

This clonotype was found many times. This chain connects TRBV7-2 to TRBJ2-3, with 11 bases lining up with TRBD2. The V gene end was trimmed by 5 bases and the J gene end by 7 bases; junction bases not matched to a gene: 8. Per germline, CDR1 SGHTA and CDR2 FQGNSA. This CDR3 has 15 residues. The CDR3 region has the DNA TGTGCCAGCAGCCCTTCCGGGACTAGCGGTAATACGCAGTATTTT. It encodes CASSPSGTSGNTQYF.

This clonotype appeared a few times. Written as DNA, the CDR3 is TGTGCCAGCAGCCGAAACGATGGTTACGAGCAGTACTTC. As protein: CASSRNDGYEQYF. This chain connects TRBV11-2 to TRBJ2-7; D is unresolved. Germline CDR1 reads SGHAT; CDR2 reads FQNNGV. The CDR3 totals 13 residues. Trimming shortened V by 5 bases and J by 4 bases, and 12 bases separated the two germline ends.

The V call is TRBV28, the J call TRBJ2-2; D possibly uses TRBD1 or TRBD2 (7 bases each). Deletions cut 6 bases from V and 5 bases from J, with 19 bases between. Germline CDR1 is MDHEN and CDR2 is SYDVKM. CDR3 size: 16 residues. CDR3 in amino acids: CASSLYGQGGTGELFF. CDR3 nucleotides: TGTGCCAGCAGCCTTTACGGGCAGGGGGGGACCGGGGAGCTGTTTTTT.

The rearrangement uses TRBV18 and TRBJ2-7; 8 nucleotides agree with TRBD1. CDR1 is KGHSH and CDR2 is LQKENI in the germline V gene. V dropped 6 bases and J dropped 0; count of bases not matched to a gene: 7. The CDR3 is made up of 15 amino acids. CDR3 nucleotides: TGTGCCAGCTCCCTGGGACAGGATCGCTCCTACGAGCAGTACTTC. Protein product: CASSLGQDRSYEQYF. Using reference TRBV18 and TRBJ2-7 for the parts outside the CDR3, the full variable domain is NAGVMQNPRHLVRRRGQEARLRCSPMKGHSHVYWYRQLPEEGLKFMVYLQKENIIDESGMPKERFSAEFPKEGPSILRIQQVVRGDSAAYFCASSLGQDRSYEQYFGPGTRLTVT.

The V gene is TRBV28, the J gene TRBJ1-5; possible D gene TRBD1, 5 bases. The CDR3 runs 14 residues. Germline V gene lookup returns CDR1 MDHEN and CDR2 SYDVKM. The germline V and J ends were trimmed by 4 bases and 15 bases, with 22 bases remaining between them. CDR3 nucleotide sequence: TGTGCCAGCAGTTCCCCGGGGGGAGAGGGCGATTCGCATTTT. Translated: CASSSPGGEGDSHF.

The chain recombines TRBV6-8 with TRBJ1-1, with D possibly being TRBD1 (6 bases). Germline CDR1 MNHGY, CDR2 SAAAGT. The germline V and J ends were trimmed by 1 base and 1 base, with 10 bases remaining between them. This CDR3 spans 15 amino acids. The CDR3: CASSYYREKNTEAFF. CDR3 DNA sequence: TGTGCCAGCAGTTACTACAGGGAGAAGAACACTGAAGCTTTCTTT.

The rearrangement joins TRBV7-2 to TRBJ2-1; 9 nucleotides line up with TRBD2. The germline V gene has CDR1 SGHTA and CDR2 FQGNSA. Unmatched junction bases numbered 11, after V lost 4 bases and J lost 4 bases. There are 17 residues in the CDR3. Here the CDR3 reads CASSWAPGTSRYNEQFF. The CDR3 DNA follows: TGTGCCAGCAGCTGGGCCCCCGGGACTAGCCGATACAATGAGCAGTTCTTC.

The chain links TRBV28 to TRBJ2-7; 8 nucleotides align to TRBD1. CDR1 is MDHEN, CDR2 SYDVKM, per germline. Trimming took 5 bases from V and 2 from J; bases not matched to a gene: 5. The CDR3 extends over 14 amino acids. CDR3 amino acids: CASSRPGQAYEQYF. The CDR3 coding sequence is TGTGCCAGCAGTCGACCGGGACAGGCCTACGAGCAGTACTTC.

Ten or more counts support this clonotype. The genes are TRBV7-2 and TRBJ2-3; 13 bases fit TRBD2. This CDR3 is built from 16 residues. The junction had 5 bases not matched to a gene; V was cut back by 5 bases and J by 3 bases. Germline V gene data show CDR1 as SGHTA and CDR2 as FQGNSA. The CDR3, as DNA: TGTGCCAGCAGCCTGGGACTAGCGGGACGGACAGATACGCAGTATTTT. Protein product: CASSLGLAGRTDTQYF.

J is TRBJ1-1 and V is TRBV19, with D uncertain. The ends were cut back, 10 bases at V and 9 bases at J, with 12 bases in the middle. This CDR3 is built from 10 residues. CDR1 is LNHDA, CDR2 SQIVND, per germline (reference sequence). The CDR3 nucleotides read TGTGCCACCTCCGAGGGAAAAGCTTTCTTT. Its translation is CATSEGKAFF.

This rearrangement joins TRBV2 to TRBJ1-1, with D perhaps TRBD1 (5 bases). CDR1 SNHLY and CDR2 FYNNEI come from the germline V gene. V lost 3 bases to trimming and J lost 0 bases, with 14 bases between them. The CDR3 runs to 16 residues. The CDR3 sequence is CASSDGTEGVNTEAFF. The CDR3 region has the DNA TGTGCCAGCAGTGATGGGACTGAAGGGGTGAACACTGAAGCTTTCTTT. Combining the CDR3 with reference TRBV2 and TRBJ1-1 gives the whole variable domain EPEVTQTPSHQVTQMGQEVILRCVPISNHLYFYWYRQILGQKVEFLVSFYNNEISEKSEIFDDQFSVERPDGSNFTLKIRSTKLEDSAMYFCASSDGTEGVNTEAFFGQGTRLTVV.

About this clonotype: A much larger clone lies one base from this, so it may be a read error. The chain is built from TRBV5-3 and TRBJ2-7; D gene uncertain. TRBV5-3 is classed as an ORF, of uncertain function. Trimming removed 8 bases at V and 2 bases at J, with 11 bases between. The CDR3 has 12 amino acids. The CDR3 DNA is TGTGCCAGCAGCACCACCCCCTACGAGCAGTACTTC. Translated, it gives CASSTTPYEQYF.

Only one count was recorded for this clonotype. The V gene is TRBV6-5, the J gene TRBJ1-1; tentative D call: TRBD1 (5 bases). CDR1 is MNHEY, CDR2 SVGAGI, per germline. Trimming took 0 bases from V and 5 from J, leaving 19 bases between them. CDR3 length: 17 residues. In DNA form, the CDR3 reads TGTGCCAGCAGTTACTCCTCTCGGGCAGCTGGGGGTACTGAAGCTTTCTTT. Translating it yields CASSYSSRAAGGTEAFF.

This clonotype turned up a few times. CDR3 DNA: TGCGCCAGCAGCCAAGACGCCGGGAGGTGGTTAGCCCAGCATTTT. It is translated as CASSQDAGRWLAQHF. This chain uses TRBV4-1 with TRBJ1-5; D ambiguous. CDR1 and CDR2 (germline): MGHRA, YSYEKL. This CDR3 is 15 amino acids long. The germline V and J ends were trimmed by 0 bases and 11 bases, with 17 bases remaining between them.

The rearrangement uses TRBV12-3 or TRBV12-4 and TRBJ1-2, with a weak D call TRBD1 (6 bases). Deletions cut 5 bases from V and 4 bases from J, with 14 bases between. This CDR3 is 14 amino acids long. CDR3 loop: CASSPQGFSYGYTF. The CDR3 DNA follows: TGTGCCAGCAGTCCCCAGGGGTTCTCCTATGGCTACACCTTC.

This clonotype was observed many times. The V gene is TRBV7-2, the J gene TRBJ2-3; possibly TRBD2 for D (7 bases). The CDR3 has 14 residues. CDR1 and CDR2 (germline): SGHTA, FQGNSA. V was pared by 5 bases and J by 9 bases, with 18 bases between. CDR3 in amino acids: CASSPKGGGGTQYF. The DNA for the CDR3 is TGTGCCAGCAGCCCCAAAGGGGGGGGCGGGACGCAGTATTTT.

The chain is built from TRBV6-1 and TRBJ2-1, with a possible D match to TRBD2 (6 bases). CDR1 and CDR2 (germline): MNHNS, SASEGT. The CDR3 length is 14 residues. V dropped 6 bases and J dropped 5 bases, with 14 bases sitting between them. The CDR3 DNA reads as TGTGCCAGCAGCCGGGACGGGGGAAACAATGAGCAGTTCTTC. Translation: CASSRDGGNNEQFF.

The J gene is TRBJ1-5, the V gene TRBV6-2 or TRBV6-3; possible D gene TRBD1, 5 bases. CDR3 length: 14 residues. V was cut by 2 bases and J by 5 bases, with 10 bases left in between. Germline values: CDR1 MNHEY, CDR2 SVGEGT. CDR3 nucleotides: TGTGCCAGCAGTTACCCGGACAACTATCAGCCCCAGCATTTT. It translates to CASSYPDNYQPQHF.